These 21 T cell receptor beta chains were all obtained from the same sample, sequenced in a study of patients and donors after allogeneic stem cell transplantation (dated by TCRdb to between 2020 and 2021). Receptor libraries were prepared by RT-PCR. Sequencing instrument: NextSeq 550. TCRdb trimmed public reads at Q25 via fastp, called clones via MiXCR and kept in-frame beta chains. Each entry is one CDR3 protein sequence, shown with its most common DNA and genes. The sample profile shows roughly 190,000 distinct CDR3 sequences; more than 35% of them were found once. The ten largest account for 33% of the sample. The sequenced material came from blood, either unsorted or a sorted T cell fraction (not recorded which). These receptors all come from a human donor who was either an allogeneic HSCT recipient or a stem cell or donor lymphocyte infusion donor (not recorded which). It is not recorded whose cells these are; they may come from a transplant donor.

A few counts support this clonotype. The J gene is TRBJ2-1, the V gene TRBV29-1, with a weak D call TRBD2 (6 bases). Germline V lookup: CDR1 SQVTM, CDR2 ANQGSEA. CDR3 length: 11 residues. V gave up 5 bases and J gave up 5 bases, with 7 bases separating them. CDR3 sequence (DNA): TGCAGCGTTTGGACTAACAATGAGCAGTTCTTC. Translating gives CSVWTNNEQFF.

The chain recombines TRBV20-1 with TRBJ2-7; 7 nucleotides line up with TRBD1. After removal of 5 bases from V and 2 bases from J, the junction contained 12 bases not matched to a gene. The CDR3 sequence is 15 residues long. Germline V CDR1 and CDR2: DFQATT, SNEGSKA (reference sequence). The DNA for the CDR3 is TGCAGTGCTGTGACAACAGGGGCTTGGACCTACGAGCAGTACTTC. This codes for CSAVTTGAWTYEQYF.

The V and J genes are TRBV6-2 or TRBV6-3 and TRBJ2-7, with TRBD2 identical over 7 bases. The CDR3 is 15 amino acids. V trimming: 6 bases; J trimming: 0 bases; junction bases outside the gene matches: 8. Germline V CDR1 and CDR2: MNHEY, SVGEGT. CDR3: CASRDSGSRSYEQYF. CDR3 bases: TGTGCCAGCAGAGATAGCGGGTCCCGCTCCTACGAGCAGTACTTC.

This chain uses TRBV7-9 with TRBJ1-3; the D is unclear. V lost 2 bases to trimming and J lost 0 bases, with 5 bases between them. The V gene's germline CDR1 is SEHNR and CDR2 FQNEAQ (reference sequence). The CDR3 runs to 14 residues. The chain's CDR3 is CASSLFSSGNTIYF. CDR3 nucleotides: TGTGCCAGCAGCTTATTTAGCTCTGGAAACACCATATATTTT. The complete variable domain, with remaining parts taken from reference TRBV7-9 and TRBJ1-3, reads DTGVSQNPRHKITKRGQNVTFRCDPISEHNRLYWYRQTLGQGPEFLTYFQNEAQLEKSRLLSDRFSAERPKGSFSTLEIQRTEQGDSAMYLCASSLFSSGNTIYFGEGSWLTVV.

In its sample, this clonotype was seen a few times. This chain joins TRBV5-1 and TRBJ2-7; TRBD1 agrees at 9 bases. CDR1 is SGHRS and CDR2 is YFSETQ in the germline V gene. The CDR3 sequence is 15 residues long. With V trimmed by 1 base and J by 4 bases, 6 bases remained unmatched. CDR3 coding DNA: TGCGCCAGCAGCTTGAGATGGGACAGGGTATACGAGCAGTACTTC. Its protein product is CASSLRWDRVYEQYF.

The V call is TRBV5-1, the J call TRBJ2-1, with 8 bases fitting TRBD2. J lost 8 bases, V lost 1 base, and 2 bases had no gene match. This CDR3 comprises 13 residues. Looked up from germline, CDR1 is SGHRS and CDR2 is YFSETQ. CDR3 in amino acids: CASSLWREDEQFF. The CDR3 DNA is TGCGCCAGCAGCTTGTGGCGGGAGGATGAGCAGTTCTTC.

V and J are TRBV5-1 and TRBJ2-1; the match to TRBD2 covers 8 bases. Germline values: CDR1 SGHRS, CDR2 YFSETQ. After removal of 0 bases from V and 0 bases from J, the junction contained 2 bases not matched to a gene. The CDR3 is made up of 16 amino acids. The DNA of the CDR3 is TGCGCCAGCAGCTTGGTGCTAGCGGGCTCCTACAATGAGCAGTTCTTC. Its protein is CASSLVLAGSYNEQFF.

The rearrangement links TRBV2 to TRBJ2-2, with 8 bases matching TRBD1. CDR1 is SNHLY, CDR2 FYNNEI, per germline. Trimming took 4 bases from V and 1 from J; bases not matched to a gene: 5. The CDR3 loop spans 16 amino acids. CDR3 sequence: CASSVLGTGNTGELFF. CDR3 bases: TGTGCCAGCAGTGTTTTGGGGACAGGGAACACCGGGGAGCTGTTTTTT.

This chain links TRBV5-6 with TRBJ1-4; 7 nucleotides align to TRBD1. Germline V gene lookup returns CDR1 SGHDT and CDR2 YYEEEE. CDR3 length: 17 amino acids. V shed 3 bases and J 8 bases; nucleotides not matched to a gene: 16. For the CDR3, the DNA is TGTGCCAGCAGCTCGACGCGATCGGGACAGAAGTCGGAAAAACTGTTTTTT. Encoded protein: CASSSTRSGQKSEKLFF.

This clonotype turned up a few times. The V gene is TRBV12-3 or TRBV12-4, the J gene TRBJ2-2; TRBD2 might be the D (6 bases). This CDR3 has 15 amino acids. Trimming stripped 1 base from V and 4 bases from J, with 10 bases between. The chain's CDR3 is CASSLGGGPTGELFF. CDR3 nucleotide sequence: TGTGCCAGCAGTTTAGGCGGAGGGCCCACCGGGGAGCTGTTTTTT.

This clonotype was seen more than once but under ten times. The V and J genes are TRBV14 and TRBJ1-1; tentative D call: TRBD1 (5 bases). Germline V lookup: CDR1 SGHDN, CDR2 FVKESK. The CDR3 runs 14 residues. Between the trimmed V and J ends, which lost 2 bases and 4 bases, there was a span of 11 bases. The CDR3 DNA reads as TGTGCCAGCAGCCAATCCCCGACAGCCACTGAAGCTTTCTTT. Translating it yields CASSQSPTATEAFF.

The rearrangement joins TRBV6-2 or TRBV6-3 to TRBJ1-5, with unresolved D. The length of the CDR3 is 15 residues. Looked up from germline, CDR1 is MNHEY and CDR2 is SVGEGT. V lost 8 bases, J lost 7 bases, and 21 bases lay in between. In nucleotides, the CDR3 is TGTGCCAGCCGAATGGAGTCGTGGGTTTGGCAGCCCCAGCATTTT. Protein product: CASRMESWVWQPQHF.

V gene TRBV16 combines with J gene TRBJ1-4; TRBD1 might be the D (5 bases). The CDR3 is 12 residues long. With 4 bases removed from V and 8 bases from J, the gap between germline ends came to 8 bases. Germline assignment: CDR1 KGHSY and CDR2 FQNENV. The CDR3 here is CASSLGREKLFF. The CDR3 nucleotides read TGTGCCAGCAGCCTGGGACGCGAAAAACTGTTTTTT.

CDR3 sequence: CASSTGQGGGYTEAFF. The CDR3 DNA is TGTGCCAGCAGCACGGGGCAGGGTGGTGGGTACACTGAAGCTTTCTTT. The chain carries TRBV27 and TRBJ1-1; tentative D call: TRBD1 (5 bases). Germline values: CDR1 MNHEY, CDR2 SMNVEV (reference sequence). The V gene lost 6 bases and the J gene lost 3 bases, with 20 bases spanning the gap. This CDR3 spans 16 amino acids.

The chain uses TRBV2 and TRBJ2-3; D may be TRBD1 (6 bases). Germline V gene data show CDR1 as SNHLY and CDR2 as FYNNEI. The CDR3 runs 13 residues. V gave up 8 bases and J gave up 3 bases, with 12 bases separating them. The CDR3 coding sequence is TGTGCCAGCTACAGGGCTGAAACAGATACGCAGTATTTT. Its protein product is CASYRAETDTQYF.

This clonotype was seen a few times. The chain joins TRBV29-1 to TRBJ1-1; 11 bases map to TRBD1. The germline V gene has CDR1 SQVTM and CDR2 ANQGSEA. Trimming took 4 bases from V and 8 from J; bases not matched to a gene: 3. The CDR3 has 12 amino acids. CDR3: CSVVDRGREAFF. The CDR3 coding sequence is TGCAGCGTTGTGGACAGGGGGCGCGAAGCTTTCTTT.

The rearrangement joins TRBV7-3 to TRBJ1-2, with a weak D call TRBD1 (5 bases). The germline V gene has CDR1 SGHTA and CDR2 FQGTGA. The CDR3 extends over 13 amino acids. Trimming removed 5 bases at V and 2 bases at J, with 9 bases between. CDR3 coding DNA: TGTGCCAGCAGCCCCCCAGGGAACTATGGCTACACCTTC. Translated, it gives CASSPPGNYGYTF.

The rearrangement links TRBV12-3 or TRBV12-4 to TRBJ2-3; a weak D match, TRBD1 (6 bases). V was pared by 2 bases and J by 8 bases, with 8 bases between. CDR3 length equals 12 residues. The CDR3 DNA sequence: TGTGCCAGCAGTTTAATGGGGGCTACGCAGTATTTT. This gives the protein CASSLMGATQYF.

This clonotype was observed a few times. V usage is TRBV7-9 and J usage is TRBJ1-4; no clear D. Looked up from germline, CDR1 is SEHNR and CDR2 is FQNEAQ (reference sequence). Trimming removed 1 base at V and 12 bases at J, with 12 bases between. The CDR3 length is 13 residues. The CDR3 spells CASSLVGVPELFF. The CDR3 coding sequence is TGTGCCAGCAGCTTAGTTGGAGTCCCTGAACTGTTTTTT. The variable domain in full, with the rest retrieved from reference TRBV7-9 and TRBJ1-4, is DTGVSQNPRHKITKRGQNVTFRCDPISEHNRLYWYRQTLGQGPEFLTYFQNEAQLEKSRLLSDRFSAERPKGSFSTLEIQRTEQGDSAMYLCASSLVGVPELFFGSGTQLSVL.

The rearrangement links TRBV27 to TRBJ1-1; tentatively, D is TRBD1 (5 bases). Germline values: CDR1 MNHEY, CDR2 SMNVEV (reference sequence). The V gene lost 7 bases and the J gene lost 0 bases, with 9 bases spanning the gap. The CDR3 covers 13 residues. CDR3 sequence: CASKDTLNTEAFF. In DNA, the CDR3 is TGTGCCAGCAAGGACACCCTGAACACTGAAGCTTTCTTT.

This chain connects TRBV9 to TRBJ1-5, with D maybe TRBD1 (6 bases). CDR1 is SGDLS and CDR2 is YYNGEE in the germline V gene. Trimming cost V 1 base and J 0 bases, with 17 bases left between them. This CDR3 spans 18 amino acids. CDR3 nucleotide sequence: TGTGCCAGCAGCGTATCAGGGGCGGAACCTTATAGCAATCAGCCCCAGCATTTT. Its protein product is CASSVSGAEPYSNQPQHF. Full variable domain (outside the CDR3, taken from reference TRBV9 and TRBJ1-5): DSGVTQTPKHLITATGQRVTLRCSPRSGDLSVYWYQQSLDQGLQFLIQYYNGEERAKGNILERFSAQQFPDLHSELNLSSLELGDSALYFCASSVSGAEPYSNQPQHFGDGTRLSIL.